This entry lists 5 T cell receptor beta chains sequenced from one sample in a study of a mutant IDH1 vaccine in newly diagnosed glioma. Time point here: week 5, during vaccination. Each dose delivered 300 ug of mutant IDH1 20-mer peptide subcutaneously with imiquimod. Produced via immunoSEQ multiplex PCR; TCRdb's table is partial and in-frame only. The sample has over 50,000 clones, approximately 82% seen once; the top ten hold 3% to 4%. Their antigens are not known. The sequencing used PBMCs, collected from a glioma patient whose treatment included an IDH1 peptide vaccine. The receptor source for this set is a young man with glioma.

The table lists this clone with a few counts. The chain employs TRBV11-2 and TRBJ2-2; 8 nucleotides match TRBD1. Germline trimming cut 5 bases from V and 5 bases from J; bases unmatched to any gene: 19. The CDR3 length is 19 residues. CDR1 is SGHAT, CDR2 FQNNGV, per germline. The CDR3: CASSLLRTNRGSVTGELFF. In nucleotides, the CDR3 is TGTGCCAGCAGCCTTTTGCGTACCAACAGGGGGTCGGTTACCGGGGAGCTGTTTTTT.

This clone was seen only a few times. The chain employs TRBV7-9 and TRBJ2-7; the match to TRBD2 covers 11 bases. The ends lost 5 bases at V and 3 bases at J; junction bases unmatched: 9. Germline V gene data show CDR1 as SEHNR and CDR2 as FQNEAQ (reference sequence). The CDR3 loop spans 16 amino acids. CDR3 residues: CASSHVSGLAVYEQYF. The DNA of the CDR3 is TGTGCCAGCAGCCACGTCTCGGGACTAGCGGTCTACGAGCAGTACTTC.

The chain's CDR3 is CASSYSGQSYEQYF. The CDR3 bases are TGTGCCAGCAGTTACTCGGGACAATCCTACGAGCAGTACTTC. This sequence joins TRBV6-5 and TRBJ2-7; a weak D match, TRBD1 (6 bases). The germline CDR1 and CDR2 sequences are MNHEY and SVGAGI. V shed 0 bases and J shed 1 base, with 7 bases lying between them. The CDR3 covers 14 residues.

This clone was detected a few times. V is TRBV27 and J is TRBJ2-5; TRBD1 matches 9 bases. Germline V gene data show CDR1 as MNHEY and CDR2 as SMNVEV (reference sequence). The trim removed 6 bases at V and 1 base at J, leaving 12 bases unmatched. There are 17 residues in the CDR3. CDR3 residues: CASRTSRDRVVQETQYF. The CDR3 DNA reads TGTGCCAGCAGGACAAGCCGGGACAGGGTGGTCCAAGAGACCCAGTACTTC.

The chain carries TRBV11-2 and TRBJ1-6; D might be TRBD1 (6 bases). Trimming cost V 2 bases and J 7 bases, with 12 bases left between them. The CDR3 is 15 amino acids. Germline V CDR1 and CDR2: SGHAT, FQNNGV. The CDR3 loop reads CASSLTDSKNSPLHF. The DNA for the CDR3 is TGTGCCAGCAGCTTAACGGACAGTAAGAATTCACCCCTCCACTTT.